This T cell receptor beta chain was identified during a study of beta chain features in type 1 diabetes. Sorted CD4+ subsets: naive, central memory, regulatory, stem cell-like memory (CD45RO/CCR7/CD25/CD127/CD95/CD27 panel). Reverse transcribing all isolated RNA meant expressed TCRB transcripts were sequenced. Method: immunoSEQ multiplex PCR; TCRdb's copy keeps in-frame clones and lacks some. The table records about 900,000 clones, roughly a sixth of them present only once. Study outcomes and limitations: Insertions were fewer and deletions more numerous at VDJ junctions in type 1 diabetes patients. All four CD4+ subsets from Type 1 diabetes patients carried moderately but significantly shorter TCRB CDR3s.

Trimming shortened V by 0 bases and J by 2 bases, and 22 bases separated the two germline ends. Germline values: CDR1 MNHEY, CDR2 SMNVEV (reference sequence). This CDR3 comprises 19 residues. A few counts support this clone. What it binds is not known. Sequenced material: naive CD4+ T cells from blood. This TCR was sampled from a woman under 30 in good health. This chain uses TRBV27 with TRBJ1-2, with TRBD1 as a possible D gene (5 bases). CDR3 sequence (DNA): TGTGCCAGCAGTTTATCGCCCGCTAAAGGGGCGCGAGGGAACTATGGCTACACCTTC. Protein sequence: CASSLSPAKGARGNYGYTF.